This T cell receptor (beta chain) was obtained from a study of blood T cell repertoires in COVID-19. Germline V gene lookup returns CDR1 MDHEN and CDR2 SYDVKM. Trimming pared 5 bases from V and 7 bases from J, leaving 17 bases between. This CDR3 is 14 amino acids long. Sequenced by immunoSEQ multiplex PCR; TCRdb stores in-frame clones only, minus some. Among some 100,000 clones listed, over 80% were seen once. This receptor was identified in a man aged 50-60 years with acute or convalescent COVID-19. V usage is TRBV28 and J usage is TRBJ1-1, with D perhaps matching TRBD1 (6 bases). The sample consisted of peripheral blood. The CDR3 sequence is CASSPSTGQGEAFF. CDR3 nucleotides: TGTGCCAGCAGTCCCAGTACAGGGCAAGGTGAAGCTTTCTTT. Looking up the rest from reference TRBV28 and TRBJ1-1 gives the full variable domain: DVKVTQSSRYLVKRTGEKVFLECVQDMDHENMFWYRQDPGLGLRLIYFSYDVKMKEKGDIPEGYSVSREKKERFSLILESASTNQTSMYLCASSPSTGQGEAFFGQGTRLTVV.